This T cell receptor beta chain emerged from a study of T cell responses to AZD1222 COVID-19 vaccine. Overall study context: Researchers grouped second doses given at about 4 or about 12 weeks into one pool.

CDR1 is LNHDA, CDR2 SQIVND, per germline (reference sequence). With V trimmed by 5 bases and J by 6 bases, 7 bases remained unmatched. The CDR3 runs to 15 residues. Turning to this clone: Its target is not known.

The table came from immunoSEQ multiplex PCR; TCRdb's copy has only in-frame clones and leaves some out. The table lists 150,000 or so clones, roughly 92% of them singletons. General study findings and limits: Donor demographics were predominantly white British with a female majority; clonal diversity may be underestimated. Distributed over spike, vaccine-associated CD4 TCRs predominated at 160-218 and 743-854. Repertoire sampling occurred only after the peak T cell response.

The sequences come from peripheral blood, collected on day 0 of AZD1222 vaccination. The chain is built from TRBV19 and TRBJ1-5, with 10 bases fitting TRBD1. The clonotype was recovered from an adult in good health. This CDR3 reads CASSSRDRGAQPQHF. The CDR3 DNA follows: TGTGCCAGTAGTTCCCGGGACAGGGGAGCTCAGCCCCAGCATTTT. Full variable domain (missing parts from reference TRBV19 and TRBJ1-5): DGGITQSPKYLFRKEGQNVTLSCEQNLNHDAMYWYRQDPGQGLRLIYYSQIVNDFQKGDIAEGYSVSREKKESFPLTVTSAQKNPTAFYLCASSSRDRGAQPQHFGDGTRLSIL.